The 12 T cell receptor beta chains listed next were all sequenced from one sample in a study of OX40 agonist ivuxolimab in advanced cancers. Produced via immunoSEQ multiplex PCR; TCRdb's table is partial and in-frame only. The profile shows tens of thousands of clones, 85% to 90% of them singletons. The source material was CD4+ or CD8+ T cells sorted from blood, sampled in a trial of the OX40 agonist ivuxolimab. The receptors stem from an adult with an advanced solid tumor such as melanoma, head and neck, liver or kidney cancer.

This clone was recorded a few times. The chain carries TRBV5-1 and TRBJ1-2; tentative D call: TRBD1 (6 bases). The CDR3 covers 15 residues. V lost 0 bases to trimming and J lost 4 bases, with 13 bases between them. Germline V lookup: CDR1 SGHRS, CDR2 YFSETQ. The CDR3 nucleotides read TGCGCCAGCAGCTTGGAACAGGGACGGGGCTATGGCTACACCTTC. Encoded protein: CASSLEQGRGYGYTF.

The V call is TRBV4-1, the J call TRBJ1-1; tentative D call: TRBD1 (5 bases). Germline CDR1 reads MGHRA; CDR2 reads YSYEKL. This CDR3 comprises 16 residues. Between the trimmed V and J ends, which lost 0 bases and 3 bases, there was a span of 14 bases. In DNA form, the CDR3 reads TGCGCCAGCAGCCAAGAGTCCCAGGGAGTTGACACTGAAGCTTTCTTT. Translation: CASSQESQGVDTEAFF.

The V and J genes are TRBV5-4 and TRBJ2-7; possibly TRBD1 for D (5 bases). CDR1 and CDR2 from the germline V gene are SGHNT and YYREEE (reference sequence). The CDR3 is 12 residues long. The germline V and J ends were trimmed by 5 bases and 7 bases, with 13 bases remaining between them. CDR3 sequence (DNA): TGTGCCAGCAGACTGGGGCTGGGTGAGCAGTACTTC. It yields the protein CASRLGLGEQYF.

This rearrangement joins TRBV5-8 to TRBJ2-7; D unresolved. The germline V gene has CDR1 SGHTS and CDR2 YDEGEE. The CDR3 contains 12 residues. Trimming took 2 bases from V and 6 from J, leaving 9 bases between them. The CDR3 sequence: CASSFKHLEQYF. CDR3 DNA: TGTGCCAGCAGCTTTAAACACCTCGAGCAGTACTTC. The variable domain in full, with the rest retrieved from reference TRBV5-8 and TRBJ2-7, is EAGVTQSPTHLIKTRGQQATLRCSPISGHTSVYWYQQALGLGLQFLLWYDEGEERNRGNFPPRFSGRQFPNYSSELNVNALELEDSALYLCASSFKHLEQYFGPGTRLTVT.

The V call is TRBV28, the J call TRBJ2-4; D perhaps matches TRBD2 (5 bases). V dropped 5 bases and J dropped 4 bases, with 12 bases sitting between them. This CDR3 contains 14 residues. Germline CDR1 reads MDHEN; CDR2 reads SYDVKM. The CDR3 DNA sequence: TGTGCCAGCAGTGCCCAGCGGAGTAAAAACATTCAGTACTTC. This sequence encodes CASSAQRSKNIQYF.

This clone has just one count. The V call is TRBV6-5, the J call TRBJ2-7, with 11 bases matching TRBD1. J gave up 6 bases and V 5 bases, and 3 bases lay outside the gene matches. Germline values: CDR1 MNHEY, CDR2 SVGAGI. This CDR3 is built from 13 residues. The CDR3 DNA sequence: TGTGCCAGCAGTGATGGACAGGGGGCCGAGCAGTACTTC. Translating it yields CASSDGQGAEQYF.

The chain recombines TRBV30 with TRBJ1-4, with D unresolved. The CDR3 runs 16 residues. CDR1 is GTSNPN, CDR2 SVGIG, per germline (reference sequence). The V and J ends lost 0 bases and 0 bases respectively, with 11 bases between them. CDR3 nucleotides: TGTGCCTGGAGTGTTATAGGGTCCGCAACTAATGAAAAACTGTTTTTT. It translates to CAWSVIGSATNEKLFF.

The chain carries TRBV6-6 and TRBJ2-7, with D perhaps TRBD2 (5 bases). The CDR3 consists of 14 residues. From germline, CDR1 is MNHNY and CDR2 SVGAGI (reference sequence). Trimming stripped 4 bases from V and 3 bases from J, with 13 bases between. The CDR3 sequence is CASSSLGSLYEQYF. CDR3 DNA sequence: TGTGCCAGCAGTTCGCTGGGGAGTCTCTACGAGCAGTACTTC.

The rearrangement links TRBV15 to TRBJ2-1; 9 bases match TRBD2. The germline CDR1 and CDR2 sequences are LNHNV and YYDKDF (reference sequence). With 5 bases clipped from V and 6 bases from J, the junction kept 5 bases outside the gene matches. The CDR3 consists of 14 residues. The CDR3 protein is CATSRGLASNEQFF. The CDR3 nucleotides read TGTGCCACCAGCCGTGGACTAGCGAGCAATGAGCAGTTCTTC.

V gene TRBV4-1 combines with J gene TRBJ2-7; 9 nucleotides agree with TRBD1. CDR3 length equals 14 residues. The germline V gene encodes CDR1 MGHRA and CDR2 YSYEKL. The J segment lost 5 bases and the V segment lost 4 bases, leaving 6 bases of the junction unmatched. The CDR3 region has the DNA TGCGCCAGCAGCCGAGGGACAGGGAGGAACGAGCAGTACTTC. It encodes CASSRGTGRNEQYF.

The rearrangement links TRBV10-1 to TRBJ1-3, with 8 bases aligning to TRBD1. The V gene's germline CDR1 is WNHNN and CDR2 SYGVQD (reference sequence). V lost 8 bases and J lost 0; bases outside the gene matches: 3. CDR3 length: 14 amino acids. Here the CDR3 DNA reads TGCGCCAGCCTTGACAGGGGCTCTGGAAACACCATATATTTT. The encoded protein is CASLDRGSGNTIYF.

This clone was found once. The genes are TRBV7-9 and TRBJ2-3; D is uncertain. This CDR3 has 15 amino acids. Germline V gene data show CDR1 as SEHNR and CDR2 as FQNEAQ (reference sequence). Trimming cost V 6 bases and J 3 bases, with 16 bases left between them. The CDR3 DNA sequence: TGTGCCAGCAGTCCCGGCGGTCCCTTAACAGATACGCAGTATTTT. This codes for CASSPGGPLTDTQYF. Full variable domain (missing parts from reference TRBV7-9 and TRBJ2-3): DTGVSQNPRHKITKRGQNVTFRCDPISEHNRLYWYRQTLGQGPEFLTYFQNEAQLEKSRLLSDRFSAERPKGSFSTLEIQRTEQGDSAMYLCASSPGGPLTDTQYFGPGTRLTVL.